The clone carrying this TCR beta chain was seen at least ten times. Antigen: not known. This record comes from a study of identical twins. Whole-study results and caveats: Rather than following the same donors, the conclusions depended on cross-sectional statistical analysis.

Every one of the donors was a healthy Caucasian. Template switching created a universal primer site, and the cDNA included unique molecular identifiers. TCRdb re-derived calls from the 5' RACE reads in MiXCR, one entry per CDR3 protein. The sample carries 250,000 or so distinct CDR3 sequences, 6.5% to 9% recorded once. This CDR3 is built from 15 residues. Germline V gives CDR1 SGHRS, CDR2 YFSETQ. V dropped 5 bases and J dropped 4; count of bases not matched to a gene: 4. Separately, the same data were catalogued under a study of yellow fever vaccine responses in identical twins. This second study notes: Reported findings indicate that twins' vaccine T cell responses seemed partially convergent, partially personalized.

The sample was CD8+ T cells sorted from blood. The chain combines TRBV5-1 with TRBJ2-1, with TRBD2 identical over 12 bases. This TCR was sampled from a woman younger than 30 in good health. The CDR3: CASRPLAGGYNEQFF. The CDR3 DNA reads TGCGCCAGCAGGCCACTAGCGGGGGGTTACAATGAGCAGTTCTTC.